This T cell receptor beta chain was identified in a study of shared clonotypes between healthy human individuals. This clone was seen only once. CDR3 length equals 15 residues. CDR1 and CDR2 (germline): SGHNT, YENEEA. V dropped 1 base and J dropped 4; count of bases not matched to a gene: 2. TCRdb's table, derived via immunoSEQ multiplex PCR, lists solely in-frame clones and lacks some. Among about 2.4 million clones listed, roughly 93% were seen once. The gene calls are TRBV11-3 and TRBJ2-1, with TRBD2 identical over 9 bases. The sequenced sample was naive CD4+ T cells from PBMCs. Specified subset: CD45RA+ positively selected. The TCR sequence derives from a man aged 18 to 29 in good health. Some clones in this sample may be carry-over from other donors' samples. CDR3 amino acids: CASSLGGRGYNEQFF. The DNA of the CDR3 is TGTGCCAGCAGCTTAGGCGGGAGGGGTTACAATGAGCAGTTCTTC. Full variable domain (remainder filled in from reference TRBV11-3 and TRBJ2-1): EAGVVQSPRYKIIEKKQPVAFWCNPISGHNTLYWYLQNLGQGPELLIRYENEEAVDDSQLPKDRFSAERLKGVDSTLKIQPAELGDSAVYLCASSLGGRGYNEQFFGPGTRLTVL.